The 4 T cell receptor beta chains presented below share a single source sample, sequenced in a study of shared T cell receptors in the human thymus. TCRdb keeps only in-frame clones here, not all; method: immunoSEQ multiplex PCR. The table lists fewer than 700,000 clones, approximately 87% of them singletons, with 0.0095% to 0.011% in the top ten. Separately, the same data were catalogued under a study of human thymus T cells.

Source material: thymocytes. The receptors stem from a boy less than two years old with a congenital heart defect.

This chain connects TRBV9 to TRBJ2-2; D ambiguous. This CDR3 region has 12 residues. Trimming pared 0 bases from V and 8 bases from J, leaving 5 bases between. Per germline, CDR1 SGDLS and CDR2 YYNGEE. The CDR3 DNA reads as TGTGCCAGCAGCGTAGTTCGGGGGGAGCTGTTTTTT. This translates into CASSVVRGELFF.

The rearrangement links TRBV6-5 to TRBJ2-5; tentative D call: TRBD2 (6 bases). Germline CDR1 MNHEY, CDR2 SVGAGI. V was clipped by 6 bases and J by 4 bases, with 18 bases between them. The CDR3 is made up of 15 amino acids. The CDR3 bases are TGTGCCAGCAGGCCCGGGACTGGCAAGGGAGAGACCCAGTACTTC. Translated, it gives CASRPGTGKGETQYF.

This chain links TRBV5-6 with TRBJ2-1; TRBD2 might be the D (6 bases). V lost 0 bases and J 16 bases, leaving 14 bases between the germline ends. The germline V gene has CDR1 SGHDT and CDR2 YYEEEE. The CDR3 extends over 12 amino acids. The CDR3 loop reads CASSLAFGRVFF. DNA for the CDR3: TGTGCCAGCAGCTTGGCCTTCGGGAGAGTTTTCTTC.

In its sample, this clone was seen once. The CDR3 region has the DNA TGTGCCAGCAGCCTGACCGGGACTAGCGGCATAATGAAAAGGGGTGAGCAGTACTTC. Amino acids: CASSLTGTSGIMKRGEQYF. The V call is TRBV5-4, the J call TRBJ2-7; TRBD2 agrees at 11 bases. CDR1 is SGHNT and CDR2 is YYREEE in the germline V gene (reference sequence). V was pared by 4 bases and J by 7 bases, with 22 bases of the junction left unmatched. The CDR3 runs to 19 residues.